The 20 T cell receptor beta chains presented below share a single source sample, sequenced in a study of blood T cell repertoires in COVID-19. The data were produced by immunoSEQ multiplex PCR, yet TCRdb's version contains in-frame clones alone and is incomplete. The table includes fewer than 500,000 clones, 75% to 90% detected once. The sequencing input was PBMCs or T cells enriched from blood (not recorded which). Every receptor here comes from a woman aged 18-29 years who had recovered from COVID-19.

The count of this clone is one. This chain connects TRBV11-3 to TRBJ2-1; TRBD2 matches 8 bases. The CDR3 has 16 amino acids. V trimming: 1 base; J trimming: 10 bases; junction bases outside the gene matches: 12. Germline V gene lookup returns CDR1 SGHNT and CDR2 YENEEA. CDR3 bases: TGTGCCAGCAGCTTAGTGGGTGAGCGGGGGCCGGGGGAGCAGTTCTTC. Protein product: CASSLVGERGPGEQFF.

This chain joins TRBV6-2 or TRBV6-3 and TRBJ2-5; TRBD2 aligns across 12 bases. The trim removed 2 bases at V and 9 bases at J, leaving 4 bases unmatched. Germline V gene data show CDR1 as MNHEY and CDR2 as SVGEGT. This CDR3 contains 14 residues. The CDR3 coding sequence is TGTGCCAGCAGTTACAAACTAGCGGGGGGAGCCCAGTACTTC. Translation gives CASSYKLAGGAQYF.

This clone was observed a handful of times. The same CDR3 can be traced to other DNA sequences in this sample. The chain combines TRBV3-1 (or the pseudogene TRBV3-2) with TRBJ1-5, with D possibly matching TRBD1 (5 bases). Germline CDR1 LGHDT, CDR2 YNNKEL (reference sequence). V lost 3 bases to trimming and J lost 4 bases, with 7 bases between them. This CDR3 has 13 amino acids. In nucleotides, the CDR3 is TGTGCCAGCAGCCAGACAGTTAATCAGCCCCAGCATTTT. It translates to CASSQTVNQPQHF.

The CDR3 here is CASSPASGGYQETQYF. CDR3 nucleotide sequence: TGTGCCAGTAGCCCCGCGAGCGGGGGGTACCAAGAGACCCAGTACTTC. The chain carries TRBV19 and TRBJ2-5; 9 positions agree with TRBD2. This CDR3 region has 16 residues. With 6 bases clipped from V and 0 bases from J, the junction kept 8 bases outside the gene matches. Germline CDR1 is LNHDA and CDR2 is SQIVND (reference sequence). The variable domain in full, with the rest retrieved from reference TRBV19 and TRBJ2-5, is DGGITQSPKYLFRKEGQNVTLSCEQNLNHDAMYWYRQDPGQGLRLIYYSQIVNDFQKGDIAEGYSVSREKKESFPLTVTSAQKNPTAFYLCASSPASGGYQETQYFGPGTRLLVL.

V gene TRBV20-1 combines with J gene TRBJ1-1; D ambiguous. This CDR3 region has 11 residues. The germline CDR1 and CDR2 sequences are DFQATT and SNEGSKA (reference sequence). Trimming left V 3 bases short and J 5 bases short, with 7 bases between. The CDR3 bases are TGCAGTGCTAGTGGAGGGACTGAAGCTTTCTTT. Its translation is CSASGGTEAFF.

The genes are TRBV10-3 and TRBJ1-6; a possible D gene is TRBD1 (6 bases). This CDR3 has 15 amino acids. The V gene's germline CDR1 is ENHRY and CDR2 SYGVKD. V was pared by 0 bases and J by 10 bases, with 13 bases between. As DNA, the CDR3 is TGTGCCATCAGTGAGTCGTACAGTCAGGGGTCACCCCTCCACTTT. This sequence encodes CAISESYSQGSPLHF.

This clone has just one count. The chain employs TRBV4-2 and TRBJ2-3; 9 positions match TRBD2. This CDR3 is built from 15 residues. Germline values: CDR1 LGHNA, CDR2 YNFKEQ. J gave up 6 bases and V 1 base, and 5 bases lay outside the gene matches. The CDR3 sequence: CASSQGTSVLDTQYF. CDR3 sequence (DNA): TGTGCCAGCAGCCAAGGGACTAGCGTCCTTGATACGCAGTATTTT.

The chain uses TRBV29-1 and TRBJ2-3; 8 bases align to TRBD1. With 7 bases clipped from V and 2 bases from J, the junction kept 5 bases outside the gene matches. The CDR3 is made up of 13 amino acids. CDR1 and CDR2 (germline): SQVTM, ANQGSEA. For the CDR3, the DNA is TGCAGCGCCAGGACAGGGTTCACAGATACGCAGTATTTT. Translating gives CSARTGFTDTQYF.

This sequence joins TRBV18 and TRBJ2-1; 9 nucleotides match TRBD2. The CDR3 loop spans 16 amino acids. The V gene's germline CDR1 is KGHSH and CDR2 LQKENI. The ends lost 0 bases at V and 6 bases at J; junction bases unmatched: 6. The CDR3 DNA sequence: TGTGCCAGCTCACCACCGGGCGGGGGGGCCATCAATGAGCAGTTCTTC. This translates into CASSPPGGGAINEQFF.

A word on this clone: Distinct nucleotide sequences in the sample also encode this CDR3. The V gene is TRBV5-1, the J gene TRBJ2-1, with D hard to call. V shed 2 bases and J shed 0 bases, with 6 bases lying between them. The CDR3 sequence is 14 residues long. The V gene's germline CDR1 is SGHRS and CDR2 YFSETQ. Written as DNA, the CDR3 is TGCGCCAGCAGCTTAGAGTCCTCCTACAATGAGCAGTTCTTC. This codes for CASSLESSYNEQFF.

This chain joins TRBV12-5 and TRBJ1-4, with D unclear. The CDR3 extends over 14 amino acids. The V end lost 7 bases, the J end lost 7 bases, and 16 bases lay between the germline ends. Germline V gene lookup returns CDR1 LGHNT and CDR2 FRNRAP. The CDR3 DNA sequence: TGTGCTAGTGCCCCCTATGGTCGTGTTGAAAAACTGTTTTTT. It encodes CASAPYGRVEKLFF.

This chain links TRBV4-2 with TRBJ1-1; 7 positions agree with TRBD1. Trimming took 1 base from V and 3 from J; bases not matched to a gene: 2. CDR3 size: 14 residues. The germline V gene encodes CDR1 LGHNA and CDR2 YNFKEQ. The CDR3 DNA reads TGTGCCAGCAGCCAAGCCACAGGGGACACTGAAGCTTTCTTT. It yields the protein CASSQATGDTEAFF.

This sequence joins TRBV4-2 and TRBJ2-3; possibly TRBD2 for D (6 bases). The CDR3 is 16 amino acids. Germline assignment: CDR1 LGHNA and CDR2 YNFKEQ. V shed 4 bases and J shed 0 bases, with 14 bases lying between them. CDR3 DNA: TGTGCCAGCAGCCCCCGTAGTGCGGGGAGCACAGATACGCAGTATTTT. Its translation is CASSPRSAGSTDTQYF.

The chain is built from TRBV27 and TRBJ2-7; D possibly corresponds to TRBD2 (5 bases). Germline V gene lookup returns CDR1 MNHEY and CDR2 SMNVEV (reference sequence). This CDR3 is 11 amino acids long. Trimming shortened V by 6 bases and J by 6 bases, and 9 bases separated the two germline ends. Here the CDR3 reads CASSQGLEQYF. The CDR3 bases are TGTGCCAGCAGCCAAGGACTCGAGCAGTACTTC.

As for this clone: Other DNA sequences in this specimen translate into the identical CDR3. The rearrangement joins TRBV11-2 to TRBJ1-5; D ambiguous. Looked up from germline, CDR1 is SGHAT and CDR2 is FQNNGV. The CDR3 extends over 13 amino acids. V was shortened by 3 bases and J by 4 bases, with 7 bases between the two germline ends. CDR3 nucleotides: TGTGCCAGCAGCTTTGGCAGGAATCAGCCCCAGCATTTT. This gives the protein CASSFGRNQPQHF.

This clone has only a few counts. This sequence joins TRBV18 and TRBJ1-4; 8 bases agree with TRBD1. The germline V gene has CDR1 KGHSH and CDR2 LQKENI. The CDR3 is 15 residues long. The junction had 6 bases not matched to a gene; V was cut back by 3 bases and J by 6 bases. The chain's CDR3 is CASSPFGQGDEKLFF. For the CDR3, the DNA is TGTGCCAGCTCACCGTTCGGACAGGGTGATGAAAAACTGTTTTTT. The full variable domain, completed using reference TRBV18 and TRBJ1-4, is NAGVMQNPRHLVRRRGQEARLRCSPMKGHSHVYWYRQLPEEGLKFMVYLQKENIIDESGMPKERFSAEFPKEGPSILRIQQVVRGDSAAYFCASSPFGQGDEKLFFGSGTQLSVL.

The chain joins TRBV5-1 to TRBJ1-2, with a weak D call TRBD1 (6 bases). Trimming removed 3 bases from V and 4 bases from J, with 16 bases in between. Germline loops: CDR1 SGHRS, CDR2 YFSETQ. The CDR3 is 15 residues long. CDR3 sequence (DNA): TGCGCCAGCAGCTCGGACAGCTCCGGAGGCTATGGCTACACCTTC. It translates to CASSSDSSGGYGYTF. Looking up the rest from reference TRBV5-1 and TRBJ1-2 gives the full variable domain: KAGVTQTPRYLIKTRGQQVTLSCSPISGHRSVSWYQQTPGQGLQFLFEYFSETQRNKGNFPGRFSGRQFSNSRSEMNVSTLELGDSALYLCASSSDSSGGYGYTFGSGTRLTVV.

The J gene is TRBJ1-5, the V gene TRBV5-1; tentatively, D is TRBD1 (5 bases). The CDR3 runs 16 residues. Germline V gene sequence: CDR1 SGHRS, CDR2 YFSETQ. The V gene lost 2 bases and the J gene lost 0 bases, with 12 bases spanning the gap. CDR3 in amino acids: CASSLGGENSNQPQHF. In DNA form, the CDR3 reads TGCGCCAGCAGCTTAGGAGGGGAGAATAGCAATCAGCCCCAGCATTTT.

The chain carries TRBV27 and TRBJ2-7, with a possible D match to TRBD2 (7 bases). Germline V CDR1 and CDR2: MNHEY, SMNVEV (reference sequence). The CDR3 is 14 amino acids. Trimming stripped 2 bases from V and 7 bases from J, with 15 bases between. CDR3 in amino acids: CASSLVAGAGEQYF. The CDR3 DNA reads TGTGCCAGCAGTTTAGTCGCGGGGGCGGGAGAGCAGTACTTC.

The rearrangement joins TRBV9 to TRBJ1-2, with D possibly being TRBD1 (6 bases). The CDR3 has 16 amino acids. Germline V CDR1 and CDR2: SGDLS, YYNGEE. With 4 bases removed from V and 4 bases from J, the gap between germline ends came to 20 bases. CDR3 sequence reads: CASSTQQVKGVYGYTF. The CDR3 coding sequence is TGTGCCAGCAGCACACAACAGGTGAAGGGGGTCTATGGCTACACCTTC. Full variable domain (rest looked up from reference TRBV9 and TRBJ1-2): DSGVTQTPKHLITATGQRVTLRCSPRSGDLSVYWYQQSLDQGLQFLIQYYNGEERAKGNILERFSAQQFPDLHSELNLSSLELGDSALYFCASSTQQVKGVYGYTFGSGTRLTVV.